The 30 T cell receptor beta chains below all came from one sample that was sequenced in a study of cytomegalovirus exposure and HLA in healthy donors (dated by TCRdb to the late 2010s). Library creation used the immunoSEQ multiplex PCR assay. For the multiplex PCR, a mixture combining 60 forward primers for TCR Vbeta segments and 13 reverse primers for TCR Jbeta segments was used. TCRdb took this table from immuneACCESS and kept in-frame rearrangements with V and J called. Such tables lack part of the clones; where checked against another copy, unresolved V genes explain under half of the gap, and the rest is unexplained. For this sample the table gives about 160,000 clones, of which approximately 84% were detected only once. The top ten constitute 1% to 1.5% of the sample. The specimen sequenced was PBMCs. The receptor set was obtained from a man aged 50 to 60 in good health and CMV-seropositive.

The chain carries TRBV7-3 and TRBJ2-5; TRBD2 might be the D (6 bases). Trimming stripped 5 bases from V and 2 bases from J, with 9 bases between. Germline CDR1 reads SGHTA; CDR2 reads FQGTGA. The length of the CDR3 is 13 residues. CDR3 bases: TGTGCCAGCAGCCCCGGGACTCAAGAGACCCAGTACTTC. As protein: CASSPGTQETQYF.

CDR3 region: CASSSSLTGVEAFF. The CDR3 coding sequence is TGTGCCAGCAGCTCAAGCCTTACAGGGGTTGAAGCTTTCTTT. The V and J genes are TRBV7-2 and TRBJ1-1; 7 bases match TRBD1. Germline lookup yields CDR1 SGHTA and CDR2 FQGNSA. V was clipped by 4 bases and J by 7 bases; unmatched bases: 9. This CDR3 is built from 14 residues.

This clone was detected a few times. The CDR3 sequence is CASSFGQGIDEQYF. The CDR3 DNA sequence: TGCGCCAGCAGCTTCGGACAGGGGATCGACGAGCAGTACTTC. This chain connects TRBV5-1 to TRBJ2-7; 9 nucleotides align to TRBD1. Germline CDR1 is SGHRS and CDR2 is YFSETQ. The CDR3 extends over 14 amino acids. V dropped 2 bases and J dropped 5; count of bases not matched to a gene: 5.

The V call is TRBV30, the J call TRBJ1-2, with D perhaps TRBD1 (6 bases). Germline CDR1 GTSNPN, CDR2 SVGIG (reference sequence). The CDR3 runs to 13 residues. V shed 5 bases and J shed 4 bases, with 14 bases lying between them. The CDR3 nucleotides are TGTGCCTGGTCGGGGGGGGCGGCCTATGGCTACACCTTC. This sequence encodes CAWSGGAAYGYTF.

The chain combines TRBV30 with TRBJ1-6; TRBD1 aligns across 7 bases. This CDR3 is 13 amino acids long. From germline, CDR1 is GTSNPN and CDR2 SVGIG (reference sequence). With 3 bases clipped from V and 8 bases from J, the junction kept 4 bases outside the gene matches. CDR3 residues: CAWSPTGDSPLHF. CDR3 nucleotides: TGTGCCTGGAGCCCTACAGGGGATTCACCCCTCCACTTT.

This clone occurred once. The chain is built from TRBV7-8 and TRBJ1-1; 7 bases line up with TRBD1. The junction had 5 bases not matched to a gene; V was cut back by 0 bases and J by 10 bases. The germline V gene encodes CDR1 SGHVS and CDR2 FQNEAQ. The CDR3 totals 13 residues. CDR3 amino acids: CASSLALDRVAFF. CDR3 DNA sequence: TGTGCCAGCAGCTTAGCTCTCGACAGGGTAGCTTTCTTT.

This rearrangement joins TRBV2 to TRBJ1-1; D gene unclear. V was trimmed by 5 bases and J by 5 bases, leaving 9 bases between them. The CDR3 sequence is 12 residues long. CDR1 is SNHLY and CDR2 is FYNNEI in the germline V gene. CDR3 in DNA: TGTGCCAGCAGTCGGGGAGTAACTGAAGCTTTCTTT. Residues: CASSRGVTEAFF.

CDR3 residues: CASSSPKGRLGSGRDNEQFF. In DNA form, the CDR3 reads TGTGCCAGCAGCTCCCCGAAAGGAAGACTAGGTAGCGGGAGGGACAATGAGCAGTTCTTC. V and J are TRBV7-8 and TRBJ2-1; TRBD2 agrees at 11 bases. CDR3 length equals 20 residues. Germline-derived CDR1 and CDR2 are SGHVS and FQNEAQ. With 4 bases clipped from V and 5 bases from J, the junction kept 19 bases outside the gene matches.

This chain uses TRBV28 with TRBJ1-4; D call uncertain. This CDR3 is built from 14 residues. The V gene's germline CDR1 is MDHEN and CDR2 SYDVKM. Trimming cost V 5 bases and J 0 bases, with 7 bases left between them. CDR3 in amino acids: CASSRVATNEKLFF. Written as DNA, the CDR3 is TGTGCCAGCAGTCGTGTTGCAACTAATGAAAAACTGTTTTTT.

Here the CDR3 reads CASSLDRHYNEQFF. CDR3 nucleotides: TGTGCCAGCAGCTTGGACAGGCACTACAATGAGCAGTTCTTC. The chain recombines TRBV5-8 with TRBJ2-1; tentatively, D is TRBD1 (5 bases). The germline V and J ends were trimmed by 0 bases and 3 bases, with 7 bases remaining between them. The CDR3 is 14 residues long. CDR1 SGHTS and CDR2 YDEGEE come from the germline V gene.

The chain uses TRBV7-9 and TRBJ2-1; 10 nucleotides align to TRBD2. The ends lost 8 bases at V and 4 bases at J; junction bases unmatched: 5. This CDR3 is built from 14 residues. Germline-derived CDR1 and CDR2 are SEHNR and FQNEAQ (reference sequence). CDR3 residues: CASQGTSEYNEQFF. For the CDR3, the DNA is TGTGCCAGCCAGGGGACTAGCGAGTACAATGAGCAGTTCTTC. Based on the CDR3 plus reference TRBV7-9 and TRBJ2-1, the full variable domain is DTGVSQNPRHKITKRGQNVTFRCDPISEHNRLYWYRQTLGQGPEFLTYFQNEAQLEKSRLLSDRFSAERPKGSFSTLEIQRTEQGDSAMYLCASQGTSEYNEQFFGPGTRLTVL.

The rearrangement uses TRBV30 and TRBJ1-2, with 9 bases matching TRBD1. Trimming at V came to 3 bases and at J to 8 bases, leaving 19 bases not matched to a gene. Germline V gene lookup returns CDR1 GTSNPN and CDR2 SVGIG (reference sequence). This CDR3 contains 17 residues. CDR3 bases: TGTGCCTGGAGGGTAAAAACCTCATTCTGGACAGGGGACGGCTACACCTTC. Translation: CAWRVKTSFWTGDGYTF.

The sample holds a few counts of this clone. The V gene is TRBV30, the J gene TRBJ1-5, with D perhaps matching TRBD1 (6 bases). V lost 3 bases, J lost 0 bases, and 9 bases lay in between. There are 14 residues in the CDR3. Germline V gene sequence: CDR1 GTSNPN, CDR2 SVGIG (reference sequence). CDR3 bases: TGTGCCTGGAGCCGGGACAATAGCAATCAGCCCCAGCATTTT. As protein: CAWSRDNSNQPQHF.

The chain is built from TRBV15 and TRBJ2-7; TRBD2 aligns across 9 bases. With V trimmed by 1 base and J by 4 bases, 5 bases remained unmatched. Germline V lookup: CDR1 LNHNV, CDR2 YYDKDF (reference sequence). The CDR3 consists of 15 residues. The CDR3 nucleotides are TGTGCCACCAGCAGAGCCAGGACTAGCGCATACGAGCAGTACTTC. Protein: CATSRARTSAYEQYF.

The CDR3 sequence: CASTAGGGEVFF. The CDR3 nucleotides are TGCGCCAGCACCGCTGGGGGCGGTGAGGTTTTCTTT. The chain uses TRBV5-1 and TRBJ1-1; perhaps TRBD1 as D (6 bases). The CDR3 contains 12 residues. The V gene's germline CDR1 is SGHRS and CDR2 YFSETQ. V was clipped by 6 bases and J by 13 bases, with 19 bases between them.

The J gene is TRBJ1-2, the V gene TRBV7-9, with 7 bases that match TRBD1. CDR1 is SEHNR, CDR2 FQNEAQ, per germline (reference sequence). V was pared by 5 bases and J by 10 bases, with 10 bases of the junction left unmatched. CDR3 length equals 13 residues. The CDR3: CASSQTTGSVYTF. The CDR3 nucleotides read TGTGCCAGCAGCCAAACGACAGGGTCAGTCTACACCTTC.

The genes are TRBV14 and TRBJ1-1; TRBD1 agrees at 9 bases. Germline trimming cut 0 bases from V and 1 base from J; bases unmatched to any gene: 9. The germline gives CDR1 SGHDN, CDR2 FVKESK. This CDR3 comprises 18 residues. CDR3 bases: TGTGCCAGCAGCCAAGAAGGGGACAGGGAGATTTCGAACACTGAAGCTTTCTTT. Translation: CASSQEGDREISNTEAFF.

CDR3 protein: CASSQGLAGNYEQYF. The CDR3 DNA sequence: TGCGCCAGCAGCCAAGGACTAGCGGGAAACTACGAGCAGTACTTC. The genes are TRBV4-1 and TRBJ2-7; TRBD2 aligns across 11 bases. There are 15 residues in the CDR3. The germline V gene has CDR1 MGHRA and CDR2 YSYEKL. The trim removed 1 base at V and 3 bases at J, leaving 2 bases unmatched.

V usage is TRBV2 and J usage is TRBJ1-5, with D perhaps TRBD1 (6 bases). This CDR3 is 17 amino acids long. Trimming pared 2 bases from V and 9 bases from J, leaving 23 bases between. Germline CDR1 SNHLY, CDR2 FYNNEI. CDR3 amino acids: CASSEKGRGYLPGPQHF. CDR3 coding DNA: TGTGCCAGCAGTGAAAAGGGCAGGGGATACCTGCCGGGGCCCCAGCATTTT.

The chain couples TRBV4-1 to TRBJ2-1; no clear D. Germline-derived CDR1 and CDR2 are MGHRA and YSYEKL. This CDR3 is 16 amino acids long. Trimming stripped 5 bases from V and 0 bases from J, with 14 bases between. This chain's CDR3 is CASSSPARSSYNEQFF. CDR3 DNA sequence: TGCGCCAGCAGCTCTCCTGCGAGGAGCTCCTACAATGAGCAGTTCTTC.

The chain joins TRBV6-1 to TRBJ2-1, with D unclear. V was trimmed by 5 bases and J by 8 bases, leaving 19 bases between them. The CDR3 has 15 residues. Per the germline V gene, CDR1 is MNHNS and CDR2 is SASEGT. The CDR3: CASSLVVGGFDEQFF. In DNA form, the CDR3 reads TGTGCCAGCAGTCTAGTTGTTGGTGGTTTTGATGAGCAGTTCTTC.

This clone was detected only a few times. The chain uses TRBV7-8 and TRBJ2-1; 12 positions agree with TRBD2. The germline V gene has CDR1 SGHVS and CDR2 FQNEAQ. V shed 4 bases and J 6 bases; nucleotides not matched to a gene: 10. This CDR3 has 17 amino acids. The CDR3 DNA sequence: TGTGCCAGCAGCTCGCTAGCGGGAGGGCGCCCGATCAATGAGCAGTTCTTC. Translated: CASSSLAGGRPINEQFF.

This chain links TRBV29-1 with TRBJ2-7; a weak D match, TRBD1 (5 bases). The CDR3 has 12 residues. The germline V and J ends were trimmed by 7 bases and 0 bases, with 10 bases remaining between them. Germline CDR1 is SQVTM and CDR2 is ANQGSEA. This CDR3 reads CSGQLSSYEQYF. The CDR3 DNA sequence: TGCAGCGGACAGTTGAGCTCCTACGAGCAGTACTTC.

The CDR3 loop reads CASSYMALGAATEAFF. The DNA for the CDR3 is TGTGCCAGCAGTTACATGGCACTGGGGGCGGCCACTGAAGCTTTCTTT. This chain joins TRBV6-6 and TRBJ1-1; the D gene is possibly TRBD1 (6 bases). Germline CDR1 reads MNHNY; CDR2 reads SVGAGI (reference sequence). With 2 bases removed from V and 4 bases from J, the gap between germline ends came to 17 bases. CDR3 length: 16 amino acids.

V is TRBV27 and J is TRBJ2-3; the match to TRBD2 covers 11 bases. Germline V gene data show CDR1 as MNHEY and CDR2 as SMNVEV (reference sequence). With 5 bases clipped from V and 8 bases from J, the junction kept 21 bases outside the gene matches. The CDR3 is made up of 19 amino acids. DNA of the CDR3: TGTGCCAGCAGTCTCTTCCTGGGTAGCGGGAGGGCCGAGTTAACTACGCAGTATTTT. It yields the protein CASSLFLGSGRAELTTQYF.

CDR3 DNA: TGTGCCAGCAGCGGTGCGTCGCCCGAGGGCCAAGAGACCCAGTACTTC. This translates into CASSGASPEGQETQYF. This sequence joins TRBV21-1 and TRBJ2-5; TRBD2, as called in the table, went unchecked against the DNA. TRBV21-1 is labeled a pseudogene. This CDR3 is 16 amino acids long.

V and J are TRBV19 and TRBJ1-5; 10 positions agree with TRBD1. The germline CDR1 and CDR2 sequences are LNHDA and SQIVND (reference sequence). J was trimmed by 7 bases and V by 6 bases; bases with no gene match: 9. The length of the CDR3 is 15 residues. The CDR3 nucleotides read TGTGCCAGTAGAGCAACCGGGACAGGGGACCAGCCCCAGCATTTT. It encodes CASRATGTGDQPQHF.

The chain joins TRBV4-1 to TRBJ1-2; 7 bases match TRBD1. Germline-derived CDR1 and CDR2 are MGHRA and YSYEKL. V trimming: 3 bases; J trimming: 5 bases; junction bases outside the gene matches: 9. The CDR3 consists of 15 residues. The CDR3, as DNA: TGCGCCAGCAGCCAGGGCGACAGGGCCTTTTATGGCTACACCTTC. Protein: CASSQGDRAFYGYTF.

The chain couples TRBV7-6 to TRBJ1-2; D remains unclear. The CDR3 is 14 residues long. The V gene lost 0 bases and the J gene lost 7 bases, with 12 bases spanning the gap. Looked up from germline, CDR1 is SGHVS and CDR2 is FNYEAQ. The CDR3 is CASSLAPGIRGYTF. The CDR3 DNA is TGTGCCAGCAGCTTAGCGCCGGGGATCCGTGGCTACACCTTC.

This clone was counted a single time. J is TRBJ2-5 and V is TRBV28, with 7 bases matching TRBD2. Germline trimming cut 8 bases from V and 2 bases from J; bases unmatched to any gene: 20. CDR1 MDHEN and CDR2 SYDVKM come from the germline V gene. This CDR3 has 18 amino acids. The CDR3 DNA is TGTGCCAGCGTCCAGGCAACGAGGGCTAGCGGACTACAAGAGACCCAGTACTTC. This gives the protein CASVQATRASGLQETQYF.